Presented here are 20 T cell receptor beta chains from one specimen sequenced in a study of Ad26.COV2.S vaccination and SARS-CoV-2 variants. Treatment: over 15 received Ad26.COV2.S at low or high dose, single or two shots; roughly 5 received placebo; per-sample allocation not given. At day 63 after the first vaccine or placebo injection, samples were drawn. Assay used: immunoSEQ multiplex PCR; TCRdb lists only in-frame clones, some missing. The sample has 350,000 to 500,000 clones, about 91% seen once. Sample: peripheral blood, taken in a trial of Ad26.COV2.S vaccine versus placebo. These receptors were collected from a person aged 18-65 years who received the Ad26.COV2.S COVID-19 vaccine or a placebo.

CDR3 protein: CASSLLVGSPMNTEAFF. CDR3 DNA sequence: TGTGCCAGTAGTCTCCTGGTGGGTTCTCCCATGAACACTGAAGCTTTCTTT. The chain employs TRBV19 and TRBJ1-1; the D is unclear. The germline V and J ends were trimmed by 5 bases and 0 bases, with 19 bases remaining between them. The CDR3 extends over 17 amino acids. The germline gives CDR1 LNHDA, CDR2 SQIVND (reference sequence). Combining the CDR3 with reference TRBV19 and TRBJ1-1 gives the whole variable domain DGGITQSPKYLFRKEGQNVTLSCEQNLNHDAMYWYRQDPGQGLRLIYYSQIVNDFQKGDIAEGYSVSREKKESFPLTVTSAQKNPTAFYLCASSLLVGSPMNTEAFFGQGTRLTVV.

This chain connects TRBV30 to TRBJ2-7; no clear D gene. This CDR3 region has 16 residues. Germline CDR1 reads GTSNPN; CDR2 reads SVGIG (reference sequence). With 1 base removed from V and 0 bases from J, the gap between germline ends came to 16 bases. The CDR3 region has the DNA TGTGCCTGGAGTGCTTCACCAGTTTTCTCCTCCTACGAGCAGTACTTC. Translation gives CAWSASPVFSSYEQYF.

This sequence joins TRBV5-1 and TRBJ2-5; D gene unclear. The CDR3 consists of 13 residues. The germline V and J ends were trimmed by 0 bases and 5 bases, with 8 bases remaining between them. The germline CDR1 and CDR2 sequences are SGHRS and YFSETQ. The CDR3 protein is CASSLGPIETQYF. Here the CDR3 DNA reads TGCGCCAGCAGCTTGGGCCCGATCGAGACCCAGTACTTC. The full variable domain, its missing parts supplied by reference TRBV5-1 and TRBJ2-5, is KAGVTQTPRYLIKTRGQQVTLSCSPISGHRSVSWYQQTPGQGLQFLFEYFSETQRNKGNFPGRFSGRQFSNSRSEMNVSTLELGDSALYLCASSLGPIETQYFGPGTRLLVL.

V and J are TRBV6-5 and TRBJ1-6; 8 bases map to TRBD1. The ends lost 0 bases at V and 4 bases at J; junction bases unmatched: 2. CDR1 MNHEY and CDR2 SVGAGI come from the germline V gene. The CDR3 is made up of 16 amino acids. The CDR3 is CASSYSRTGYNSPLHF. The CDR3 bases are TGTGCCAGCAGTTACTCGAGGACAGGGTATAATTCACCCCTCCACTTT.

V gene TRBV29-1 combines with J gene TRBJ2-7, with TRBD1 as a possible D gene (6 bases). The germline V gene encodes CDR1 SQVTM and CDR2 ANQGSEA. Between the trimmed V and J ends, which lost 8 bases and 2 bases, there was a span of 13 bases. CDR3 size: 12 residues. The CDR3 loop reads CSSGTFPYEQYF. The CDR3 region has the DNA TGCAGCTCCGGGACATTTCCCTACGAGCAGTACTTC.

The chain is built from TRBV9 and TRBJ1-1; D is unresolved. V lost 3 bases and J lost 11, with 17 bases in between. Germline values: CDR1 SGDLS, CDR2 YYNGEE. The CDR3 totals 13 residues. CDR3 nucleotide sequence: TGTGCCAGCAGCGCATCAAGTCCCGGCGAGGCTTTCTTT. Its translation: CASSASSPGEAFF.

The chain links TRBV10-3 to TRBJ1-2; 9 positions agree with TRBD1. Germline V gene sequence: CDR1 ENHRY, CDR2 SYGVKD. The CDR3 sequence is 17 residues long. Trimming removed 5 bases from V and 4 bases from J; junction bases left unmatched: 14. The CDR3 region has the DNA TGTGCCATCAGTTCCGGGACAGGGATATTTGGAAGCTATGGCTACACCTTC. Encoded protein: CAISSGTGIFGSYGYTF.

The chain is built from TRBV5-8 and TRBJ1-2; D is perhaps TRBD1 (5 bases). The CDR3 length is 13 residues. Germline-derived CDR1 and CDR2 are SGHTS and YDEGEE. Trimming removed 4 bases from V and 7 bases from J, with 14 bases in between. The CDR3 bases are TGTGCCAGCAGCCTAGGGCAGGGTGTTGGCTACACCTTC. This encodes CASSLGQGVGYTF. Looking up the rest from reference TRBV5-8 and TRBJ1-2 gives the full variable domain: EAGVTQSPTHLIKTRGQQATLRCSPISGHTSVYWYQQALGLGLQFLLWYDEGEERNRGNFPPRFSGRQFPNYSSELNVNALELEDSALYLCASSLGQGVGYTFGSGTRLTVV.

The chain has TRBV7-9 and TRBJ1-2; the D is unclear. Germline loops: CDR1 SEHNR, CDR2 FQNEAQ (reference sequence). This CDR3 is 14 amino acids long. V shed 6 bases and J shed 2 bases, with 13 bases lying between them. The CDR3 here is CASRSLRRNYGYTF. The CDR3 DNA reads as TGTGCCAGCAGGTCGTTGAGGAGGAACTATGGCTACACCTTC. Supplemented by reference TRBV7-9 and TRBJ1-2, the full variable domain reads DTGVSQNPRHKITKRGQNVTFRCDPISEHNRLYWYRQTLGQGPEFLTYFQNEAQLEKSRLLSDRFSAERPKGSFSTLEIQRTEQGDSAMYLCASRSLRRNYGYTFGSGTRLTVV.

The rearrangement links TRBV6-1 to TRBJ1-6, with D unresolved. The germline V gene encodes CDR1 MNHNS and CDR2 SASEGT. The germline V and J ends were trimmed by 0 bases and 5 bases, with 11 bases remaining between them. The CDR3 length is 16 residues. Here the CDR3 DNA reads TGTGCCAGCAGTGAAGCGCGCAAACCTGATAATTCACCCCTCCACTTT. It codes for CASSEARKPDNSPLHF.

V usage is TRBV4-3 and J usage is TRBJ2-2; 8 bases map to TRBD1. CDR3 length: 17 residues. Germline lookup yields CDR1 LGHNA and CDR2 YSLEER. V trimming: 3 bases; J trimming: 6 bases; junction bases outside the gene matches: 12. CDR3 residues: CASSHYGQGILSGELFF. DNA for the CDR3: TGCGCCAGCAGCCATTACGGACAGGGTATTTTATCCGGGGAGCTGTTTTTT.

CDR3: CASSLAGYTGELFF. In DNA form, the CDR3 reads TGTGCCAGCAGCTTAGCCGGATACACCGGGGAGCTGTTTTTT. The J gene is TRBJ2-2, the V gene TRBV13; D call uncertain. Looked up from germline, CDR1 is PRHDT and CDR2 is FYEKMQ (reference sequence). The CDR3 covers 14 residues. Trimming took 1 base from V and 3 from J, leaving 6 bases between them.

V usage is TRBV28 and J usage is TRBJ2-1; either TRBD1 or TRBD2 may supply D (6 bases each). The germline V gene encodes CDR1 MDHEN and CDR2 SYDVKM. V gave up 10 bases and J gave up 7 bases, with 23 bases separating them. CDR3 length: 15 residues. The CDR3 loop is CATLTLQGRGNEQFF. Here the CDR3 DNA reads TGTGCCACCCTTACCTTGCAGGGGCGGGGAAATGAGCAGTTCTTC.

The rearrangement links TRBV11-1 to TRBJ2-1; TRBD2 matches at 8 bases. This CDR3 region has 15 residues. Unmatched junction bases numbered 8, after V lost 5 bases and J lost 5 bases. CDR1 is SGHAT and CDR2 is FQDESV in the germline V gene (reference sequence). CDR3 in amino acids: CASSPTHSGDNEQFF. In DNA, the CDR3 is TGTGCCAGCAGCCCTACCCATAGCGGGGACAATGAGCAGTTCTTC.

The rearrangement uses TRBV4-3 and TRBJ1-2; weak D call: TRBD1 (5 bases). Looked up from germline, CDR1 is LGHNA and CDR2 is YSLEER. The CDR3 covers 15 residues. Trimming took off 1 base at V and 6 bases at J, with 15 bases between the two ends. Here the CDR3 reads CASSQVFGTRNGYTF. As DNA, the CDR3 is TGCGCCAGCAGCCAAGTCTTTGGGACCAGGAATGGCTACACCTTC.

CDR3 region: CASSERVRLDTQYF. CDR3 bases: TGTGCCAGCAGTGAAAGGGTCAGGTTGGATACGCAGTATTTT. The chain couples TRBV2 to TRBJ2-3; no clear D gene. The CDR3 is made up of 14 amino acids. V was pared by 2 bases and J by 6 bases, with 12 bases between. CDR1 SNHLY and CDR2 FYNNEI come from the germline V gene.

V is TRBV4-2 and J is TRBJ2-5; TRBD1 matches 8 bases. The germline V gene encodes CDR1 LGHNA and CDR2 YNFKEQ. The CDR3 extends over 16 amino acids. With V trimmed by 1 base and J by 0 bases, 4 bases remained unmatched. CDR3 in DNA: TGTGCCAGCAGCCAAGTGGGGACAGGCTACCAAGAGACCCAGTACTTC. Protein sequence: CASSQVGTGYQETQYF.

The V call is TRBV20-1, the J call TRBJ2-3, with TRBD2 matching 8 bases. This CDR3 spans 14 amino acids. Germline V CDR1 and CDR2: DFQATT, SNEGSKA (reference sequence). Germline trimming cut 3 bases from V and 4 bases from J; bases unmatched to any gene: 6. CDR3 sequence: CSASGLAGPDTQYF. CDR3 coding DNA: TGCAGTGCTAGTGGGCTAGCGGGCCCAGATACGCAGTATTTT.

In regard to this clone: The germline gene is not matched at one end of the junction; a read error may be the cause. V and J are TRBV7-7 and TRBJ2-1; TRBD2 matches at 8 bases. Germline V gene lookup returns CDR1 SSHAT and CDR2 FNYEAQ (reference sequence). The CDR3 has 13 residues. DNA for the CDR3: TGTGCTAGCAGCTTAGGACTAGCAAGTGAGCAGTTCTTC. Protein product: CASSLGLASEQFF.

About this clone: The same CDR3 arises from other DNA sequences in this sample as well. The V gene is TRBV12-3 or TRBV12-4, the J gene TRBJ1-1, with unresolved D. This CDR3 is 12 amino acids long. V was shortened by 5 bases and J by 3 bases, with 7 bases between the two germline ends. The CDR3 spells CASSLWDTEAFF. The CDR3 nucleotides are TGTGCCAGCAGTCTGTGGGACACTGAAGCTTTCTTT.